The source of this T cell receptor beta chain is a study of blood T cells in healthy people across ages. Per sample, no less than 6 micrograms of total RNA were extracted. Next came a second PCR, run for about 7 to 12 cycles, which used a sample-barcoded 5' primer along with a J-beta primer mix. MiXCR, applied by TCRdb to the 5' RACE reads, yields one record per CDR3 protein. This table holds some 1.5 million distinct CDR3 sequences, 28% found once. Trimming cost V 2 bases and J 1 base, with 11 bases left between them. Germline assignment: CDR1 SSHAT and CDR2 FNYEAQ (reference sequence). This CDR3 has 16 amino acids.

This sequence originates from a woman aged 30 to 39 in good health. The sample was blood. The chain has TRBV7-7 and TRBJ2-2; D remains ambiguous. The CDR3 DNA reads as TGTGCCAGCAGCTTATCCGTGACGGGGAACACCGGGGAGCTGTTTTTT. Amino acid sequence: CASSLSVTGNTGELFF.